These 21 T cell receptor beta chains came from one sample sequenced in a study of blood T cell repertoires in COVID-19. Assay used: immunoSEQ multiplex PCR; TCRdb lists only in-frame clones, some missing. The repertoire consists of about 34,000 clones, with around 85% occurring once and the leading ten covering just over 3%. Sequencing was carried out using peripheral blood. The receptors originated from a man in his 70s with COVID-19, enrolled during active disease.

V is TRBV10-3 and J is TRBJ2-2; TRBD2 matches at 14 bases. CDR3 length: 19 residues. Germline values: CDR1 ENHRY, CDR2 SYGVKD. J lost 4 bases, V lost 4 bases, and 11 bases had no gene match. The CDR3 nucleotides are TGTGCCATCAGTGTAGGACTAGCGGGAGGTAGGGTTCGCACCGGGGAGCTGTTTTTT. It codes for CAISVGLAGGRVRTGELFF.

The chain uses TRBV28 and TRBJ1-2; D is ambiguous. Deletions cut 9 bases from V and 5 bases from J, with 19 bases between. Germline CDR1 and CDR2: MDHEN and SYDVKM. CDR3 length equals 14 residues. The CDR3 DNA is TGTGCCAGTTCAACTCCGACGCGGGCGTATGGCTACACCTTC. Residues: CASSTPTRAYGYTF.

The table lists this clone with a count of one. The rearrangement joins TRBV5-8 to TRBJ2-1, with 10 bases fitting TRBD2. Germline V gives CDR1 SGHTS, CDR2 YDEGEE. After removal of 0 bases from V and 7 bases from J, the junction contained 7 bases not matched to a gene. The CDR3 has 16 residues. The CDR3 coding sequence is TGTGCCAGCAGCTTGGAGCCTAGCGGGAGTCTGAATGAGCAGTTCTTC. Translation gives CASSLEPSGSLNEQFF.

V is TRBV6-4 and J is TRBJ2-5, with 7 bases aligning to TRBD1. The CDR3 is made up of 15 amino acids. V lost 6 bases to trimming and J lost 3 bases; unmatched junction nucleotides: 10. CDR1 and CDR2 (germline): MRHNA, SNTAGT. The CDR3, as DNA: TGTGCCAGCAGCCGGACAGGAACGCCGAAAGAGACCCAGTACTTC. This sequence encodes CASSRTGTPKETQYF.

Here the CDR3 reads CASSPTGRGAEAFF. CDR3 sequence (DNA): TGTGCCAGCTCACCGACAGGCAGGGGGGCTGAAGCTTTCTTT. This chain uses TRBV18 with TRBJ1-1, with 7 bases matching TRBD1. The V and J ends lost 3 bases and 6 bases, in that order; junction bases with no gene match: 7. The CDR3 spans 14 residues. Germline CDR1 KGHSH, CDR2 LQKENI.

The CDR3 protein is CASGGDGSSYNEQFF. Written as DNA, the CDR3 is TGTGCCAGCGGGGGGGACGGAAGCTCCTACAATGAGCAGTTCTTC. The chain couples TRBV7-2 to TRBJ2-1, with TRBD2 matching over 7 bases. This CDR3 contains 15 residues. The germline CDR1 and CDR2 sequences are SGHTA and FQGNSA. Unmatched junction bases numbered 7, after V lost 8 bases and J lost 0 bases. Complete variable domain (other parts from reference TRBV7-2 and TRBJ2-1): GAGVSQSPSNKVTEKGKDVELRCDPISGHTALYWYRQSLGQGLEFLIYFQGNSAPDKSGLPSDRFSAERTGGSVSTLTIQRTQQEDSAVYLCASGGDGSSYNEQFFGPGTRLTVL.

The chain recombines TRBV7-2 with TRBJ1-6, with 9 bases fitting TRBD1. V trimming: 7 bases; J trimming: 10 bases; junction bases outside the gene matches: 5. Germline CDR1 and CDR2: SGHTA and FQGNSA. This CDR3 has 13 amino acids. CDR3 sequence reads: CASTGQGDSPLHF. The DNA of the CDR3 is TGTGCCAGCACGGGACAGGGCGACTCACCCCTCCACTTT.

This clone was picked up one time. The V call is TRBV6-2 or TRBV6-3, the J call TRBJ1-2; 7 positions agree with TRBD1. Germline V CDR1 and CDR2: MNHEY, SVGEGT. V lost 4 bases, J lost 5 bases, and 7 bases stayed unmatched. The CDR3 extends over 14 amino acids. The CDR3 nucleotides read TGTGCCAGCAGTTCCACCGACAGGGTTTATGGCTACACCTTC. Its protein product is CASSSTDRVYGYTF.

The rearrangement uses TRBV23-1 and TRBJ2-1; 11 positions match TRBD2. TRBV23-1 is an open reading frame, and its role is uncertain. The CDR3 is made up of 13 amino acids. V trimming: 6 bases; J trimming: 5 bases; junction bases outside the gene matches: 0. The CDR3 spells CASRTSGDNEQFF. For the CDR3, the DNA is TGCGCCAGCAGGACTAGCGGGGACAATGAGCAGTTCTTC.

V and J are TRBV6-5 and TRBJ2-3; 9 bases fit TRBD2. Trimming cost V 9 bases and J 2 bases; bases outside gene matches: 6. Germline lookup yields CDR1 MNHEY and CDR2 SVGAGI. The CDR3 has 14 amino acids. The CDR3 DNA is TGTGCCAGTTCAGCGGGAGGTTTCACAGATACGCAGTATTTT. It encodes CASSAGGFTDTQYF.

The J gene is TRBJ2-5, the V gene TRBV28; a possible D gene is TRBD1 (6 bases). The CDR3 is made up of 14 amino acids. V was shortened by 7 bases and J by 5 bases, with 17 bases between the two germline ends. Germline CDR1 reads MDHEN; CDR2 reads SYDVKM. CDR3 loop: CASTKGWGRETQYF. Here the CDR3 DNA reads TGTGCCAGCACCAAGGGATGGGGGCGGGAGACCCAGTACTTC.

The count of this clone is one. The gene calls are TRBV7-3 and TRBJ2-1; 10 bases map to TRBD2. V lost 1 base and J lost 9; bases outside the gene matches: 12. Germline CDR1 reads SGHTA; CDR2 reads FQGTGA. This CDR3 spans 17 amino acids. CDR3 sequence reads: CASSLRPSGSIGGEQFF. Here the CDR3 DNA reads TGTGCCAGCAGCTTAAGGCCTAGCGGGAGTATAGGTGGTGAGCAGTTCTTC.

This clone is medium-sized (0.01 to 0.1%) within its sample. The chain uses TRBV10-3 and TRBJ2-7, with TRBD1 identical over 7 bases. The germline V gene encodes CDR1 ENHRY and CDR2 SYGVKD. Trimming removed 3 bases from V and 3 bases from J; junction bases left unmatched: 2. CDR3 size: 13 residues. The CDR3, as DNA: TGTGCCATCAGTGAACAGGGGAACTACGAGCAGTACTTC. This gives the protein CAISEQGNYEQYF.

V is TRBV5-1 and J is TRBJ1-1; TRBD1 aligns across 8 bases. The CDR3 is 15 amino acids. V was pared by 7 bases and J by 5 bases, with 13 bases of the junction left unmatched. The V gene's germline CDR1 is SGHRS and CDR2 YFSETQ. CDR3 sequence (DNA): TGCGCCAGCGAACGAGTTACAGGGGGAAAGACTGAAGCTTTCTTT. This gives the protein CASERVTGGKTEAFF.

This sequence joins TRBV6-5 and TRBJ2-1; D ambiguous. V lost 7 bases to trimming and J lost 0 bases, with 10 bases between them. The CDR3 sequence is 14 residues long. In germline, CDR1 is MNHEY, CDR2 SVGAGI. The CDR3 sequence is CASNDWSSYNEQFF. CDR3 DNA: TGTGCCAGCAACGACTGGAGCTCCTACAATGAGCAGTTCTTC.

The CDR3 bases are TGTGCCAGTAAACGTCCCGGACAAAACACCGGGGAGCTGTTTTTT. Translating it yields CASKRPGQNTGELFF. This chain connects TRBV19 to TRBJ2-2; possible D gene TRBD1, 5 bases. The CDR3 spans 15 residues. The V end lost 7 bases, the J end lost 2 bases, and 14 bases lay between the germline ends. Germline V lookup: CDR1 LNHDA, CDR2 SQIVND (reference sequence). Based on the CDR3 plus reference TRBV19 and TRBJ2-2, the full variable domain is DGGITQSPKYLFRKEGQNVTLSCEQNLNHDAMYWYRQDPGQGLRLIYYSQIVNDFQKGDIAEGYSVSREKKESFPLTVTSAQKNPTAFYLCASKRPGQNTGELFFGEGSRLTVL.

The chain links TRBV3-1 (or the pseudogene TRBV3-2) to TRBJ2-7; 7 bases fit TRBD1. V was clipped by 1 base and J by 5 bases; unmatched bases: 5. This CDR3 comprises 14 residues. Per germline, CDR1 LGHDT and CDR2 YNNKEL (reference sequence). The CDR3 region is CASSQVTGVNEQYF. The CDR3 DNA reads TGTGCCAGCAGCCAAGTTACAGGGGTCAACGAGCAGTACTTC.

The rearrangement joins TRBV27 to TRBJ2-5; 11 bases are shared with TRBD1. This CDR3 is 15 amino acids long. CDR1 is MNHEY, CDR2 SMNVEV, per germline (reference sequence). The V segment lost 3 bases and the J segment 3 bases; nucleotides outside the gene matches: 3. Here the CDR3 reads CASSLWTGGKETQYF. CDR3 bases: TGTGCCAGCAGTTTGTGGACAGGGGGCAAAGAGACCCAGTACTTC.

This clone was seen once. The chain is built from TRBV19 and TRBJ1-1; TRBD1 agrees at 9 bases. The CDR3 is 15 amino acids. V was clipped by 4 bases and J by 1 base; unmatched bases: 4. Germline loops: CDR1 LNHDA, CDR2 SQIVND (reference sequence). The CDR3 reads CASSTSDRGNTEAFF. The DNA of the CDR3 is TGTGCCAGTAGTACCTCGGACAGGGGGAACACTGAAGCTTTCTTT.

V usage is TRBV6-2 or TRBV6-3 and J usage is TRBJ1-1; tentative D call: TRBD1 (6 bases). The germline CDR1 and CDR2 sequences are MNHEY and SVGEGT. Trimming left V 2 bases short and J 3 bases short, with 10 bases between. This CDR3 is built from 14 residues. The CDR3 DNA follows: TGTGCCAGCAGTTACGGCGGACAGCACACTGAAGCTTTCTTT. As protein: CASSYGGQHTEAFF.

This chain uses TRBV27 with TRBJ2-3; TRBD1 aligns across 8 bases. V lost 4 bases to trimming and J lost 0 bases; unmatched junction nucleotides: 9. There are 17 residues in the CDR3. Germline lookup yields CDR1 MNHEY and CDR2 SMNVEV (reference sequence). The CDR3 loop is CASSSFWGQDSTDTQYF. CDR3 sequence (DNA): TGTGCCAGCAGTTCCTTTTGGGGACAGGATAGCACAGATACGCAGTATTTT.